This T cell receptor (beta chain) was documented in a study of cytomegalovirus exposure and HLA in healthy donors. Whereas donors were nominally healthy upon sampling, unrecorded immune exposures were probable. The CDR3 consists of 14 residues. Germline CDR1 reads MDHEN; CDR2 reads SYDVKM. Trimming pared 6 bases from V and 4 bases from J, leaving 15 bases between. Amplification used 60 Vbeta primers and 13 Jbeta primers. Using immunoSEQ multiplex PCR, the repertoire was profiled, and TCRdb retains in-frame clones only, with some absent. There are about 160,000 clones in the sample; about four fifths occur only once, and about 4.5% lies in the top ten.

This rearrangement joins TRBV28 to TRBJ1-1; unclear D gene. Sequencing used PBMCs. The clonotype originates from a man aged 25-45 years in good health and CMV-seronegative. The CDR3 here is CASSLIPQVTEAFF. The CDR3 DNA sequence: TGTGCCAGCAGCTTAATCCCCCAGGTCACTGAAGCTTTCTTT.